This section outlines one T cell receptor (beta chain) sequence together with its context. Its target is not known. One entry per CDR3 protein results from TCRdb running MiXCR on the 5' RACE reads. The sample yields more than 500,000 distinct CDR3 sequences, 5.3% seen once. This entry comes from a study of CD8 T cells in ankylosing spondylitis. General study findings and limits: Reports of some motif variants in reactive arthritis synovial fluid and blood predate this one. There was reportedly significant enrichment of clones that were disease-linked in matched ankylosing spondylitis synovial fluid. Typical of ankylosing spondylitis blood, it appeared, was a TCR beta motif of several highly homologous variants.

The CDR3 totals 15 residues. Germline V lookup: CDR1 SGHTA, CDR2 FQGNSA. The V gene lost 0 bases and the J gene lost 5 bases, with 13 bases spanning the gap. Sequences were obtained from blood, either unsorted or a sorted T cell fraction (not recorded which). This chain uses TRBV7-2 with TRBJ2-5, with D possibly matching TRBD1 (5 bases). The receptor's source is a male donor with ankylosing spondylitis. The DNA for the CDR3 is TGTGCCAGCAGCTTAGCGCCAGGGATGGGGGAGACCCAGTACTTC. Its translation is CASSLAPGMGETQYF.